A selection of T cell receptor beta chains follows, all from one sample in a study of T cell responses to AZD1222 COVID-19 vaccine. The table came from immunoSEQ multiplex PCR; TCRdb's copy has only in-frame clones and leaves some out. The data hold over 100,000 clones, with about 90% observed a single time. The sample consisted of peripheral blood, taken on day 0 of AZD1222 vaccination. These receptors all stem from an adult in good health. Both conserved end residues are part of each CDR3. Fields, in order: V gene, J gene, clone size, D gene, CDR3 protein, CDR3 DNA. The D gene is left open where the match is weak. Clone sizes are given selectively: once, few, many, or a class where the clone is expanded.

V gene: TRBV2; J gene: TRBJ1-1; clone size: few; D gene: .; CDR3 protein: CASTSDRNTEAFF; CDR3 DNA: TGTGCCAGCACTTCCGACAGGAACACTGAAGCTTTCTTT
V gene: TRBV19; J gene: TRBJ1-1; clone size: .; D gene: .; CDR3 protein: CASGWAPNTEAFF; CDR3 DNA: TGTGCCAGTGGGTGGGCACCGAACACTGAAGCTTTCTTT
V gene: TRBV27; J gene: TRBJ1-5; clone size: .; D gene: TRBD1; CDR3 protein: CASSSRGLGIGLSNQPQHF; CDR3 DNA: TGTGCCAGCAGTTCCAGGGGGCTCGGGATTGGATTAAGCAATCAGCCCCAGCATTTT
V gene: TRBV27; J gene: TRBJ2-3; clone size: .; D gene: TRBD1; CDR3 protein: CASSRGTGASADTQYF; CDR3 DNA: TGTGCCAGCAGCCGAGGGACAGGGGCGTCGGCAGATACGCAGTATTTT
V gene: TRBV5-8; J gene: TRBJ1-5; clone size: once; D gene: .; CDR3 protein: CASSLDQGFSNQPQHF; CDR3 DNA: TGTGCCAGCAGCTTAGATCAGGGATTTAGCAATCAGCCCCAGCATTTT
V gene: TRBV28; J gene: TRBJ1-5; clone size: .; D gene: .; CDR3 protein: CASSLTNQPQHF; CDR3 DNA: TGTGCCAGCAGTTTAACTAATCAGCCCCAGCATTTT
V gene: TRBV6-5; J gene: TRBJ1-6; clone size: .; D gene: TRBD1; CDR3 protein: CASSPTGLSSPLHF; CDR3 DNA: TGTGCCAGCAGTCCGACAGGGTTGAGTTCACCCCTCCACTTT
V gene: TRBV2; J gene: TRBJ1-2; clone size: .; D gene: .; CDR3 protein: CAWGEHTF; CDR3 DNA: TGTGCCTGGGGAGAGCACACCTTC
V gene: TRBV6-6; J gene: TRBJ2-1; clone size: .; D gene: TRBD2; CDR3 protein: CASSSGTNEGEQFF; CDR3 DNA: TGTGCCAGCAGCTCCGGGACTAACGAAGGTGAGCAGTTCTTC
V gene: TRBV29-1; J gene: TRBJ1-3; clone size: few; D gene: TRBD1; CDR3 protein: CSVEDRVKGNTIYF; CDR3 DNA: TGCAGCGTTGAGGACAGGGTCAAAGGAAACACCATATATTTT
V gene: TRBV9; J gene: TRBJ1-6; clone size: .; D gene: TRBD1; CDR3 protein: CASSARQGNSPLHF; CDR3 DNA: TGTGCCAGCAGCGCCCGACAGGGGAATTCACCCCTCCACTTT
V gene: TRBV5-4; J gene: TRBJ1-1; clone size: .; D gene: .; CDR3 protein: CASSQDSMNTEAFF; CDR3 DNA: TGTGCCAGCAGCCAAGACAGTATGAACACTGAAGCTTTCTTT
V gene: TRBV19; J gene: TRBJ1-5; clone size: .; D gene: .; CDR3 protein: CASSTQNGQPQHF; CDR3 DNA: TGTGCCAGTAGCACACAGAACGGCCAGCCCCAGCATTTT
V gene: TRBV14; J gene: TRBJ1-2; clone size: .; D gene: TRBD1; CDR3 protein: CASSPRTGHGYTF; CDR3 DNA: TGTGCCAGCAGCCCAAGGACAGGGCATGGCTACACCTTC
V gene: TRBV5-4; J gene: TRBJ2-1; clone size: once; D gene: TRBD2; CDR3 protein: CASSRGLADEQFF; CDR3 DNA: TGTGCCAGCAGCAGGGGACTAGCAGATGAGCAGTTCTTC
V gene: TRBV6-5; J gene: TRBJ1-2; clone size: once; D gene: .; CDR3 protein: CASSYGGGGAVGYTF; CDR3 DNA: TGTGCCAGCAGTTACGGCGGTGGGGGGGCCGTTGGCTACACCTTC
V gene: TRBV5-4; J gene: TRBJ1-1; clone size: .; D gene: .; CDR3 protein: CASSASTLRLSNTEAFF; CDR3 DNA: TGTGCCAGCAGCGCCTCGACTCTCAGGTTGTCGAACACTGAAGCTTTCTTT